This TCR beta chain was identified during a study of spatial heterogeneity in lung cancer. Study information: Every unique TCR and UMI combination, on average, appeared more than ten times in raw reads.

The time point denotes: sample taken at primary tumor resection. The input material, whole RNA from tumor, nontumor lung or frozen PBMC, was sequenced unsorted. Concerning this clonotype itself: What it recognizes is unknown.

General observations from the study: Ubiquitous expanded tumor TCRs surfaced in blood more at resection than they did at follow-up.

The CDR3 length is 15 residues. Per germline, CDR1 MNHEY and CDR2 SVGAGI. Trimming cost V 2 bases and J 7 bases; bases outside gene matches: 6. Each TCR cDNA molecule bore a unique molecular identifier. In TCRdb, the 5' RACE reads were re-called with MiXCR into one record per CDR3 protein. The table has tens of thousands of distinct CDR3 sequences, approximately 21% seen once. The TCR sequence derives from a male donor with early-stage non-small cell lung cancer. This chain uses TRBV6-5 with TRBJ1-4; 8 bases map to TRBD1. The sequenced sample was PBMCs, obtained at surgery. The CDR3 nucleotides read TGTGCCAGCAGTTACCGACAGGGGAGGTCTGAAAAACTGTTTTTT. Amino acid sequence: CASSYRQGRSEKLFF.